The 21 T cell receptor beta chains presented below share a single source sample, sequenced in a study of blood T cell repertoires in COVID-19 (dated by TCRdb to 2019 to 2021). Receptors were amplified or captured by the immunoSEQ multiplex PCR assay. TCRdb mirrors the immuneACCESS table, restricted to in-frame sequences. Some clones are absent from its copies; in checked studies, under half trace to an unresolved V gene, and the reason for the others is unknown. For this sample there are 55,000 to 75,000 clones; under 90% appear just once. The ten largest clones take up less than 1.5% of the sample. Material: peripheral blood. The receptors originated from a man in his 60s with acute or convalescent COVID-19.

V is TRBV10-3 and J is TRBJ2-1; 13 bases agree with TRBD2. V lost 10 bases and J lost 5; bases outside the gene matches: 2. The CDR3 consists of 13 residues. Looked up from germline, CDR1 is ENHRY and CDR2 is SYGVKD. CDR3 bases: TGTGCCACCGGGACTAGCGGGGACAATGAGCAGTTCTTC. As protein: CATGTSGDNEQFF.

The chain links TRBV6-1 to TRBJ1-4, with 11 bases lining up with TRBD1. The CDR3 length is 13 residues. Germline V CDR1 and CDR2: MNHNS, SASEGT. V lost 6 bases, J lost 7 bases, and 1 base stayed unmatched. CDR3 coding DNA: TGTGCCAGCAGCGGACAGGGGGCTGAAAAACTGTTTTTT. This translates into CASSGQGAEKLFF.

The chain's CDR3 is CASSQTDRGAEAFF. The CDR3 coding sequence is TGTGCCAGCAGCCAGACGGACAGGGGAGCTGAAGCTTTCTTT. The chain is built from TRBV3-1 (or the pseudogene TRBV3-2) and TRBJ1-1, with 9 nucleotides matching TRBD1. This CDR3 is built from 14 residues. Trimming cost V 3 bases and J 6 bases; bases outside gene matches: 5. Germline CDR1 is LGHDT and CDR2 is YNNKEL (reference sequence).

The chain carries TRBV5-1 and TRBJ2-7, with D perhaps matching TRBD1 (6 bases). Trimming pared 1 base from V and 2 bases from J, leaving 28 bases between. Germline loops: CDR1 SGHRS, CDR2 YFSETQ. The CDR3 spans 20 residues. The CDR3 bases are TGCGCCAGCAGCTTGTACAAGTCAGGACAAGGGACACACAGTCCCTACGAGCAGTACTTC. Translated, it gives CASSLYKSGQGTHSPYEQYF.

The chain combines TRBV14 with TRBJ2-1; D remains unclear. Germline CDR1 and CDR2: SGHDN and FVKESK. There are 16 residues in the CDR3. V lost 2 bases to trimming and J lost 2 bases, with 13 bases between them. CDR3 loop: CASSQSISIPYNEQFF. The DNA of the CDR3 is TGTGCCAGCAGCCAAAGTATTAGCATTCCCTACAATGAGCAGTTCTTC.

This clone was recorded only once. The chain has TRBV5-1 and TRBJ1-6; TRBD1 agrees at 8 bases. The CDR3 length is 17 residues. CDR1 is SGHRS and CDR2 is YFSETQ in the germline V gene. V shed 4 bases, J shed 9 bases, and the junction held 15 bases outside the gene matches. DNA of the CDR3: TGCGCCAGCAGCCTGTCAACGGGACAGGTCGCCCCTTCACCCCTCCACTTT. Its translation is CASSLSTGQVAPSPLHF.

The chain has TRBV19 and TRBJ1-1; 8 nucleotides agree with TRBD1. The J segment lost 8 bases and the V segment lost 6 bases, leaving 11 bases of the junction unmatched. The CDR3 consists of 14 residues. Germline V gene lookup returns CDR1 LNHDA and CDR2 SQIVND (reference sequence). The CDR3 reads CASRNRDRYAEAFF. CDR3 bases: TGTGCCAGTAGAAACCGGGACAGGTATGCCGAAGCTTTCTTT.

V and J are TRBV15 and TRBJ1-5, with D unresolved. The V end lost 0 bases, the J end lost 0 bases, and 12 bases lay between the germline ends. From germline, CDR1 is LNHNV and CDR2 YYDKDF (reference sequence). The CDR3 has 17 residues. CDR3 coding DNA: TGTGCCACCAGCAGAGAATCCGGGAAGGCTAGCAATCAGCCCCAGCATTTT. Translated: CATSRESGKASNQPQHF. Combining the CDR3 with reference TRBV15 and TRBJ1-5 gives the whole variable domain DAMVIQNPRYQVTQFGKPVTLSCSQTLNHNVMYWYQQKSSQAPKLLFHYYDKDFNNEADTPDNFQSRRPNTSFCFLDIRSPGLGDTAMYLCATSRESGKASNQPQHFGDGTRLSIL.

This chain uses TRBV3-1 (or the pseudogene TRBV3-2) with TRBJ1-3; D remains ambiguous. V lost 1 base, J lost 8 bases, and 12 bases lay in between. CDR1 and CDR2 (germline): LGHDT, YNNKEL (reference sequence). The CDR3 sequence is 14 residues long. In DNA, the CDR3 is TGTGCCAGCAGCCAAGGACACGGCGGGTACACCATATATTTT. Amino acids: CASSQGHGGYTIYF.

The count of this clone is one. V gene TRBV19 combines with J gene TRBJ2-7; the D gene is possibly TRBD1 (8 bases). This CDR3 region has 16 residues. V lost 3 bases and J lost 5, with 20 bases in between. Per germline, CDR1 LNHDA and CDR2 SQIVND (reference sequence). Here the CDR3 reads CASSMTGAGAVDEQYF. The CDR3 nucleotides are TGTGCCAGTAGTATGACAGGGGCGGGGGCGGTGGACGAGCAGTACTTC. The entire variable domain, with the rest obtained from reference TRBV19 and TRBJ2-7, is as follows: DGGITQSPKYLFRKEGQNVTLSCEQNLNHDAMYWYRQDPGQGLRLIYYSQIVNDFQKGDIAEGYSVSREKKESFPLTVTSAQKNPTAFYLCASSMTGAGAVDEQYFGPGTRLTVT.

The rearrangement links TRBV6-1 to TRBJ1-3; D remains ambiguous. Germline assignment: CDR1 MNHNS and CDR2 SASEGT. This CDR3 has 15 amino acids. Between the trimmed V and J ends, which lost 0 bases and 2 bases, there was a span of 8 bases. CDR3 DNA: TGTGCCAGCAGTGAAGCTTCCGGGACTGGAAACACCATATATTTT. Encoded protein: CASSEASGTGNTIYF.

J is TRBJ1-1 and V is TRBV10-3, with D possibly being TRBD1 (5 bases). Germline V gene sequence: CDR1 ENHRY, CDR2 SYGVKD. This CDR3 is built from 13 residues. V was clipped by 4 bases and J by 3 bases, with 9 bases between them. The CDR3: CAISGGVYTEAFF. The DNA for the CDR3 is TGTGCCATCAGTGGGGGGGTTTACACTGAAGCTTTCTTT.

The chain carries TRBV27 and TRBJ1-2; 8 bases are shared with TRBD1. The CDR3 runs to 13 residues. The V and J ends lost 8 bases and 7 bases, in that order; junction bases with no gene match: 9. Looked up from germline, CDR1 is MNHEY and CDR2 is SMNVEV (reference sequence). The CDR3 reads CASLDRGHGGYTF. The CDR3 nucleotides are TGTGCCAGCTTAGACAGGGGACACGGTGGCTACACCTTC.

This chain uses TRBV6-5 with TRBJ1-3; a possible D gene is TRBD1 (6 bases). This CDR3 contains 16 residues. Trimming stripped 0 bases from V and 2 bases from J, with 11 bases between. CDR1 and CDR2 from the germline V gene are MNHEY and SVGAGI. Here the CDR3 reads CASSYSEQGPGNTIYF. Written as DNA, the CDR3 is TGTGCCAGCAGTTACTCAGAACAGGGCCCTGGAAACACCATATATTTT.

V is TRBV9 and J is TRBJ1-2, with 8 bases matching TRBD1. Germline V gene data show CDR1 as SGDLS and CDR2 as YYNGEE. Trimming cost V 5 bases and J 5 bases; bases outside gene matches: 11. The length of the CDR3 is 15 residues. The CDR3 DNA is TGTGCCAGCAGTGGTGGTTCAGGGGGCCCTTATGGCTACACCTTC. Translated: CASSGGSGGPYGYTF. The whole variable domain, remainder taken from reference TRBV9 and TRBJ1-2, is DSGVTQTPKHLITATGQRVTLRCSPRSGDLSVYWYQQSLDQGLQFLIQYYNGEERAKGNILERFSAQQFPDLHSELNLSSLELGDSALYFCASSGGSGGPYGYTFGSGTRLTVV.

The chain joins TRBV5-1 to TRBJ2-7; D is perhaps TRBD1 (5 bases). Trimming removed 5 bases at V and 0 bases at J, with 9 bases between. The CDR3 totals 13 residues. Germline V gene lookup returns CDR1 SGHRS and CDR2 YFSETQ. The CDR3 reads CASSSDSSYEQYF. The CDR3 DNA is TGCGCCAGCAGTTCTGACAGCTCCTACGAGCAGTACTTC.

The chain links TRBV7-9 to TRBJ2-3; D is possibly TRBD1 (5 bases). The V end lost 5 bases, the J end lost 5 bases, and 17 bases lay between the germline ends. The CDR3 spans 15 residues. Per the germline V gene, CDR1 is SEHNR and CDR2 is FQNEAQ (reference sequence). The CDR3 DNA sequence: TGTGCCAGCAGCCGAGCAGGGATTTGGGAAGATACGCAGTATTTT. Protein product: CASSRAGIWEDTQYF.

The chain combines TRBV30 with TRBJ1-5, with a possible D match to TRBD1 (6 bases). CDR1 is GTSNPN, CDR2 SVGIG, per germline (reference sequence). The CDR3 consists of 12 residues. Trimming shortened V by 5 bases and J by 1 base, and 6 bases separated the two germline ends. CDR3 DNA sequence: TGTGCCTGGGGACAGAGCAATCAGCCCCAGCATTTT. It specifies CAWGQSNQPQHF.

The V call is TRBV11-3, the J call TRBJ2-1, with TRBD2 matching over 15 bases. The germline V gene has CDR1 SGHNT and CDR2 YENEEA. The CDR3 runs 15 residues. The J segment lost 11 bases and the V segment lost 4 bases, leaving 6 bases of the junction unmatched. CDR3 region: CASSSRTSGGAKQFF. DNA for the CDR3: TGTGCCAGCAGCTCCAGGACTAGCGGGGGGGCAAAGCAGTTCTTC.

The chain employs TRBV30 and TRBJ1-3, with 7 bases aligning to TRBD1. CDR1 is GTSNPN, CDR2 SVGIG, per germline (reference sequence). The V segment lost 3 bases and the J segment 0 bases; nucleotides outside the gene matches: 5. CDR3 length: 15 residues. In nucleotides, the CDR3 is TGTGCCTGGAGCCTGGGACAGAACTCTGGAAACACCATATATTTT. Residues: CAWSLGQNSGNTIYF.

This chain joins TRBV6-1 and TRBJ1-5; unclear D gene. The V and J ends lost 2 bases and 4 bases respectively, with 9 bases between them. This CDR3 has 14 residues. CDR1 and CDR2 (germline): MNHNS, SASEGT. The CDR3, as DNA: TGTGCCAGCAGTGAATTGGGAGGGAATCAGCCCCAGCATTTT. Protein: CASSELGGNQPQHF.